What follows are 32 T cell receptor beta chains derived from one specimen sequenced in a study of radiotherapy plus CTLA-4 blockade in lung cancer. Measured with immunoSEQ multiplex PCR; TCRdb has only the in-frame clones, and not every one. The sample yields roughly 55,000 clones, less than 75% seen once. The input for sequencing was peripheral blood, taken from a patient treated with radiotherapy plus ipilimumab. Receptors were obtained from a human donor with non-small cell lung cancer whose response to radiotherapy plus ipilimumab could not be evaluated.

The genes are TRBV9 and TRBJ2-3, with D perhaps TRBD1 (5 bases). With 1 base removed from V and 3 bases from J, the gap between germline ends came to 12 bases. Germline-derived CDR1 and CDR2 are SGDLS and YYNGEE. This CDR3 is 15 amino acids long. The CDR3 DNA reads TGTGCCAGCAGCGTATTCAAGGGGTGGACAGATACGCAGTATTTT. It yields the protein CASSVFKGWTDTQYF.

DNA for the CDR3: TGTGCCAGCAGCCTAGGGGCCGTGGGGGCACCTAACTATGGCTACACCTTC. It yields the protein CASSLGAVGAPNYGYTF. This chain uses TRBV7-9 with TRBJ1-2, with a tentative D call TRBD1 (6 bases). Germline V gives CDR1 SEHNR, CDR2 FQNEAQ (reference sequence). The length of the CDR3 is 17 residues. Trimming took off 5 bases at V and 0 bases at J, with 19 bases between the two ends.

This clone was counted a few times. The CDR3 sequence is CASSQGGRPEDGNTIYF. The CDR3 DNA sequence: TGTGCCAGCAGCCAAGGAGGGAGACCGGAGGACGGAAACACCATATATTTT. The gene calls are TRBV4-2 and TRBJ1-3; D gene unclear. Germline V gene lookup returns CDR1 LGHNA and CDR2 YNFKEQ. The CDR3 length is 17 residues. With 1 base removed from V and 4 bases from J, the gap between germline ends came to 17 bases.

The chain employs TRBV6-5 and TRBJ2-1; D remains unclear. With 7 bases removed from V and 3 bases from J, the gap between germline ends came to 7 bases. CDR3 size: 12 residues. Germline lookup yields CDR1 MNHEY and CDR2 SVGAGI. CDR3 sequence: CASKTYYNEQFF. The CDR3 DNA is TGTGCCAGCAAAACATACTACAATGAGCAGTTCTTC.

The rearrangement uses TRBV28 and TRBJ1-1; D is perhaps TRBD1 (5 bases). This CDR3 is 13 amino acids long. Trimming cost V 1 base and J 6 bases, with 9 bases left between them. CDR1 is MDHEN and CDR2 is SYDVKM in the germline V gene. The CDR3 loop reads CASSLFGGAEAFF. The CDR3 nucleotides read TGTGCCAGCAGTTTATTTGGGGGGGCTGAAGCTTTCTTT.

V gene TRBV5-6 combines with J gene TRBJ2-5; possible D gene TRBD2, 6 bases. Trimming cost V 4 bases and J 5 bases, with 18 bases left between them. Germline V gene sequence: CDR1 SGHDT, CDR2 YYEEEE. This CDR3 has 15 amino acids. CDR3 nucleotides: TGTGCCAGCAGCCGTGGGCGGGGTGACCCGGAGACCCAGTACTTC. Translated, it gives CASSRGRGDPETQYF.

V and J are TRBV5-1 and TRBJ2-5, with TRBD2 matching 8 bases. After removal of 2 bases from V and 0 bases from J, the junction contained 3 bases not matched to a gene. This CDR3 is built from 15 residues. Germline lookup yields CDR1 SGHRS and CDR2 YFSETQ. This CDR3 is CASSLAGVYQETQYF. CDR3 DNA: TGCGCCAGCAGCTTAGCGGGGGTTTACCAAGAGACCCAGTACTTC.

The V call is TRBV6-5, the J call TRBJ1-5, with D tentatively TRBD1 (5 bases). In germline, CDR1 is MNHEY, CDR2 SVGAGI. The CDR3 is made up of 14 amino acids. Trimming pared 4 bases from V and 3 bases from J, leaving 10 bases between. CDR3 region: CASSSPQVNQPQHF. The CDR3 nucleotides are TGTGCCAGCAGTTCGCCACAGGTCAATCAGCCCCAGCATTTT.

The table lists this clone with a few counts. This chain connects TRBV25-1 to TRBJ1-4, with a tentative D call TRBD1 (6 bases). The V end was cut by 4 bases, the J end by 5 bases, with 14 bases between. The CDR3 totals 15 residues. Germline values: CDR1 MGHDK, CDR2 SYGVNS. DNA of the CDR3: TGTGCCAGCAGTGTAGGGGGGGGCTCGAATGAAAAACTGTTTTTT. This gives the protein CASSVGGGSNEKLFF.

The chain carries TRBV15 and TRBJ2-5, with 11 bases matching TRBD1. Germline V gene lookup returns CDR1 LNHNV and CDR2 YYDKDF (reference sequence). The CDR3 consists of 13 residues. Trimming removed 8 bases from V and 5 bases from J; junction bases left unmatched: 4. The CDR3 sequence: CATGQGAWETQYF. The CDR3 DNA reads as TGTGCCACCGGACAGGGGGCTTGGGAGACCCAGTACTTC.

The J gene is TRBJ2-7, the V gene TRBV5-3; 10 nucleotides align to TRBD2. TRBV5-3 is annotated as an ORF whose role is uncertain. CDR3 size: 17 residues. After removal of 4 bases from V and 7 bases from J, the junction contained 17 bases not matched to a gene. CDR3 nucleotides: TGTGCCAGAAGCCCCCGGGTCCCGGGCGGACTAGCGGATGAGCAGTACTTC. Its translation: CARSPRVPGGLADEQYF.

This clone was counted between two and nine times. The genes are TRBV10-1 and TRBJ2-1; no definite D call. The CDR3 sequence is 12 residues long. Between the trimmed V and J ends, which lost 4 bases and 7 bases, there was a span of 8 bases. Germline assignment: CDR1 WNHNN and CDR2 SYGVQD (reference sequence). The CDR3 sequence is CASSAGLNEQFF. The CDR3 DNA is TGCGCCAGCAGTGCTGGGCTGAATGAGCAGTTCTTC.

The chain links TRBV7-9 to TRBJ2-7; 9 bases line up with TRBD1. Germline V gene sequence: CDR1 SEHNR, CDR2 FQNEAQ (reference sequence). V lost 5 bases and J lost 7; bases outside the gene matches: 15. CDR3 length: 16 amino acids. CDR3 in amino acids: CASSRVPRDRVYEQYF. Written as DNA, the CDR3 is TGTGCCAGCAGCAGAGTACCCCGGGACAGGGTCTATGAGCAGTACTTC. Filled out from reference TRBV7-9 and TRBJ2-7, the complete variable domain reads DTGVSQNPRHKITKRGQNVTFRCDPISEHNRLYWYRQTLGQGPEFLTYFQNEAQLEKSRLLSDRFSAERPKGSFSTLEIQRTEQGDSAMYLCASSRVPRDRVYEQYFGPGTRLTVT.

This clone has only a few counts. The CDR3 coding sequence is TGTGCCAGCAAGAGAAAGAGTTCAGGGGCTATTGAAGCTTTCTTT. Amino acid sequence: CASKRKSSGAIEAFF. V and J are TRBV6-5 and TRBJ1-1; a weak D match, TRBD1 (6 bases). V dropped 7 bases and J dropped 7 bases, with 22 bases sitting between them. Germline CDR1 reads MNHEY; CDR2 reads SVGAGI. The CDR3 consists of 15 residues.

The sample holds a few counts of this clone. The chain links TRBV7-2 to TRBJ2-7; TRBD1 matches 10 bases. The CDR3 totals 14 residues. The V gene end was trimmed by 5 bases and the J gene end by 7 bases; junction bases not matched to a gene: 8. Germline assignment: CDR1 SGHTA and CDR2 FQGNSA. CDR3 in amino acids: CASSTSGQGIEQYF. CDR3 in DNA: TGTGCCAGCAGCACCTCGGGACAGGGGATAGAGCAGTACTTC. The variable domain in full, with the rest retrieved from reference TRBV7-2 and TRBJ2-7, is GAGVSQSPSNKVTEKGKDVELRCDPISGHTALYWYRQSLGQGLEFLIYFQGNSAPDKSGLPSDRFSAERTGGSVSTLTIQRTQQEDSAVYLCASSTSGQGIEQYFGPGTRLTVT.

The rearrangement links TRBV7-9 to TRBJ1-6; the match to TRBD1 covers 9 bases. The germline V gene has CDR1 SEHNR and CDR2 FQNEAQ (reference sequence). The CDR3 has 14 residues. With V trimmed by 4 bases and J by 6 bases, 1 base remained unmatched. The CDR3 here is CASSSTGGNSPLHF. The CDR3 DNA reads as TGTGCCAGCAGCTCGACAGGGGGTAATTCACCCCTCCACTTT.

The J gene is TRBJ2-1, the V gene TRBV15; a possible D gene is TRBD1 (6 bases). The germline V gene encodes CDR1 LNHNV and CDR2 YYDKDF (reference sequence). V was clipped by 0 bases and J by 7 bases, with 10 bases between them. This CDR3 is 14 amino acids long. CDR3 sequence (DNA): TGTGCCACCAGCAGAGATCTGGGGGCTAATGAGCAGTTCTTC. Encoded protein: CATSRDLGANEQFF.

The rearrangement uses TRBV5-4 and TRBJ2-2, with D tentatively TRBD2 (6 bases). V was clipped by 4 bases and J by 4 bases, with 11 bases between them. This CDR3 region has 14 residues. Germline CDR1 SGHNT, CDR2 YYREEE (reference sequence). The CDR3: CASSLGLPTGELFF. The CDR3 DNA follows: TGTGCCAGCAGCCTGGGACTTCCCACCGGGGAGCTGTTTTTT.

The chain has TRBV7-2 and TRBJ2-7; possibly TRBD2 for D (5 bases). In germline, CDR1 is SGHTA, CDR2 FQGNSA. The length of the CDR3 is 16 residues. With 5 bases removed from V and 7 bases from J, the gap between germline ends came to 24 bases. DNA for the CDR3: TGTGCCAGCAGCCCTGGCAGCGGTTCCATAATCCTGGAGCAGTACTTC. This codes for CASSPGSGSIILEQYF.

The chain uses TRBV30 and TRBJ1-6, with D tentatively TRBD1 (5 bases). The CDR3 length is 19 residues. Germline V gene sequence: CDR1 GTSNPN, CDR2 SVGIG (reference sequence). V shed 3 bases and J shed 1 base, with 22 bases lying between them. The CDR3 loop reads CAWSPRRPRVDSYNSPLHF. For the CDR3, the DNA is TGTGCCTGGAGCCCAAGAAGGCCCAGGGTAGATTCCTATAATTCACCCCTCCACTTT. The entire variable domain, with the rest obtained from reference TRBV30 and TRBJ1-6, is as follows: SQTIHQWPATLVQPVGSPLSLECTVEGTSNPNLYWYRQAAGRGLQLLFYSVGIGQISSEVPQNLSASRPQDRQFILSSKKLLLSDSGFYLCAWSPRRPRVDSYNSPLHFGNGTRLTVT.

CDR3 in amino acids: CASSHGQGVDGYTF. The CDR3 DNA is TGCGCCAGCAGCCACGGACAGGGGGTGGATGGCTACACCTTC. This chain joins TRBV5-1 and TRBJ1-2, with 10 bases aligning to TRBD1. Germline V gene lookup returns CDR1 SGHRS and CDR2 YFSETQ. The CDR3 extends over 14 amino acids. After removal of 4 bases from V and 6 bases from J, the junction contained 6 bases not matched to a gene. Variable domain in full (rest from reference TRBV5-1 and TRBJ1-2): KAGVTQTPRYLIKTRGQQVTLSCSPISGHRSVSWYQQTPGQGLQFLFEYFSETQRNKGNFPGRFSGRQFSNSRSEMNVSTLELGDSALYLCASSHGQGVDGYTFGSGTRLTVV.

The V call is TRBV6-5, the J call TRBJ1-2, with TRBD1 matching over 7 bases. The CDR3 covers 15 residues. V trimming: 4 bases; J trimming: 4 bases; junction bases outside the gene matches: 9. From germline, CDR1 is MNHEY and CDR2 SVGAGI. The CDR3 protein is CASSSQTGTGYGYTF. In DNA form, the CDR3 reads TGTGCCAGCAGTTCCCAGACAGGGACGGGCTATGGCTACACCTTC.

This chain joins TRBV27 and TRBJ1-1, with D uncertain. The CDR3 covers 14 residues. In germline, CDR1 is MNHEY, CDR2 SMNVEV (reference sequence). Trimming stripped 0 bases from V and 4 bases from J, with 9 bases between. The CDR3 nucleotides read TGTGCCAGCAGTTTATCAGGTAGGAGCACTGAAGCTTTCTTT. This translates into CASSLSGRSTEAFF.

J is TRBJ2-7 and V is TRBV2; maybe TRBD1 (6 bases). Per the germline V gene, CDR1 is SNHLY and CDR2 is FYNNEI. CDR3 length: 15 residues. With 1 base removed from V and 5 bases from J, the gap between germline ends came to 15 bases. The CDR3 DNA reads as TGTGCCAGCAGTGAAGACACAGGGCTAGGGGACGAGCAGTACTTC. It codes for CASSEDTGLGDEQYF.

The chain couples TRBV4-1 to TRBJ2-7; 11 positions match TRBD2. This CDR3 is 17 amino acids long. Germline-derived CDR1 and CDR2 are MGHRA and YSYEKL. The V segment lost 0 bases and the J segment 4 bases; nucleotides outside the gene matches: 8. CDR3 region: CASSQDHGLAGGYEQYF. CDR3 nucleotide sequence: TGCGCCAGCAGCCAAGATCACGGTCTAGCGGGAGGATACGAGCAGTACTTC.

The table lists this clone with a few counts. V gene TRBV5-1 combines with J gene TRBJ2-1, with 10 bases fitting TRBD1. This CDR3 is built from 14 residues. V trimming: 4 bases; J trimming: 6 bases; junction bases outside the gene matches: 4. Germline assignment: CDR1 SGHRS and CDR2 YFSETQ. CDR3 bases: TGCGCCAGCAGCACGGGACAGGGGTTCAATGAGCAGTTCTTC. Translating it yields CASSTGQGFNEQFF.

This clone was found once. The gene calls are TRBV25-1 and TRBJ1-2, with no clear D. The CDR3 is 13 residues long. Germline CDR1 reads MGHDK; CDR2 reads SYGVNS. V was clipped by 2 bases and J by 5 bases, with 9 bases between them. The CDR3: CASSERGQYGYTF. CDR3 DNA sequence: TGTGCCAGCAGTGAACGAGGGCAATATGGCTACACCTTC.

The chain couples TRBV12-5 to TRBJ1-2, with 9 bases that match TRBD1. The CDR3 has 19 residues. V was pared by 1 base and J by 0 bases, with 12 bases of the junction left unmatched. CDR1 and CDR2 (germline): LGHNT, FRNRAP. CDR3 in amino acids: CASGLETGGPITSNYGYTF. CDR3 DNA sequence: TGTGCTAGTGGTTTGGAAACAGGGGGCCCTATTACTTCTAACTATGGCTACACCTTC.

This clone has a handful of counts. The sample holds other DNA sequences that translate to the same CDR3. The J gene is TRBJ1-1, the V gene TRBV12-5; 8 bases line up with TRBD1. The germline CDR1 and CDR2 sequences are LGHNT and FRNRAP. The CDR3 is 14 residues long. The V segment lost 2 bases and the J segment 4 bases; nucleotides outside the gene matches: 3. The CDR3 protein is CASGLQGASTEAFF. CDR3 DNA: TGTGCTAGTGGTTTGCAGGGGGCAAGCACTGAAGCTTTCTTT.

This chain joins TRBV5-1 and TRBJ2-3, with 10 bases identical to TRBD2. V shed 4 bases, J shed 3 bases, and the junction held 8 bases outside the gene matches. CDR3 length: 16 amino acids. From germline, CDR1 is SGHRS and CDR2 YFSETQ. CDR3 DNA sequence: TGCGCCAGCAGCCCGCTGGGAGCGGGGGGGACAGATACGCAGTATTTT. Its protein is CASSPLGAGGTDTQYF.

The table lists this clone with a few counts. V is TRBV6-5 and J is TRBJ2-2; D might be TRBD2 (5 bases). The CDR3 sequence is 13 residues long. Germline V gene lookup returns CDR1 MNHEY and CDR2 SVGAGI. Trimming cost V 5 bases and J 6 bases, with 10 bases left between them. CDR3 amino acids: CASSVSGSGELFF. CDR3 coding DNA: TGTGCCAGCAGTGTCTCGGGGTCCGGGGAGCTGTTTTTT.

This chain links TRBV20-1 with TRBJ1-2; D is unresolved. The germline V gene encodes CDR1 DFQATT and CDR2 SNEGSKA (reference sequence). The CDR3 totals 11 residues. V was shortened by 6 bases and J by 4 bases, with 9 bases between the two germline ends. The CDR3 region has the DNA TGCAGTGCCAGACACTTCTATGGCTACACCTTC. It yields the protein CSARHFYGYTF.